Reported below is one T cell receptor (beta chain). What it binds is not known. Repertoires were generated with immunoSEQ multiplex PCR, while TCRdb's copy carries only in-frame clones and drops some. Of 90,000 to 120,000 clones in the sample, 80% to 95% were seen once. This record belongs to a study of OX40 agonist ivuxolimab in advanced cancers. Study-level background: Treatment of patients was with ivuxolimab, an agonistic anti-OX40 (CD134) antibody. The mean age was roughly 60 years, ranging from 23 to 79, with around four fifths of participants male. Study-wide results and caveats: Those patients achieving a partial response at 0.1-3.0 mg/kg showed among the lowest clonal expansion.

CDR1 KGHSH and CDR2 LQKENI come from the germline V gene. This CDR3 contains 13 residues. The V and J ends lost 4 bases and 4 bases respectively, with 10 bases between them. Autoimmune disease history or systemic immunosuppression excluded patients. The material sequenced was CD4+ or CD8+ T cells sorted from blood, taken in a trial of the OX40 agonist ivuxolimab. V is TRBV18 and J is TRBJ1-1, with a weak D call TRBD1 (6 bases). The receptor was derived from an adult with an advanced solid tumor such as melanoma, head and neck, liver or kidney cancer. For the CDR3, the DNA is TGTGCCAGCTCACAGGGGGAGAGCACTGAAGCTTTCTTT. Translation gives CASSQGESTEAFF.